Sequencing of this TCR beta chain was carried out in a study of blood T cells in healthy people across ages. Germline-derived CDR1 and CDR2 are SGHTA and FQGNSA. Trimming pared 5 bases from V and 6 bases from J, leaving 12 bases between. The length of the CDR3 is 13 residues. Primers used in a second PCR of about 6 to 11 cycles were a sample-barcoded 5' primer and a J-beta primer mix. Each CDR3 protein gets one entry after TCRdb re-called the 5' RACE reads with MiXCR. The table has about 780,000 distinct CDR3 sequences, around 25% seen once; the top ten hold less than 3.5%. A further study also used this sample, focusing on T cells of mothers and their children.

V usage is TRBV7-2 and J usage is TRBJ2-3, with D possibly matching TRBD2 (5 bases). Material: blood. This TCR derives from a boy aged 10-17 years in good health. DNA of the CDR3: TGTGCCAGCAGCGTCGCTCTAGCCGATACGCAGTATTTT. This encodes CASSVALADTQYF.